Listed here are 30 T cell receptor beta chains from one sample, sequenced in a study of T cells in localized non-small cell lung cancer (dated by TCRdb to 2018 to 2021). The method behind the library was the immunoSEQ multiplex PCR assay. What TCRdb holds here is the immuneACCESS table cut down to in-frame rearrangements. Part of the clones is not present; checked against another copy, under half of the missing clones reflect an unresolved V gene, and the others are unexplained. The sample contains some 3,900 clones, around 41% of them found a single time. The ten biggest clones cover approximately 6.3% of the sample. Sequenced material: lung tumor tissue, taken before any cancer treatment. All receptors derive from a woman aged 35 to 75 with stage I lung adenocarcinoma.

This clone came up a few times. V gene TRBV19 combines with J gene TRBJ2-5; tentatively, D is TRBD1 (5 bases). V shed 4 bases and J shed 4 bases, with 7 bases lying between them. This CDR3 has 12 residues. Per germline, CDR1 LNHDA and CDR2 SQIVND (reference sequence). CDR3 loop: CASSTGSETQYF. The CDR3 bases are TGTGCCAGTAGTACAGGGTCAGAGACCCAGTACTTC.

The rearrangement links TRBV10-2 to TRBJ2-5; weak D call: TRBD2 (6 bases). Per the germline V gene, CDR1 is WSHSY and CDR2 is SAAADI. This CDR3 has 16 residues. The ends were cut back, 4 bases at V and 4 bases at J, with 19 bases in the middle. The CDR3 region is CASSGGSGGVGETQYF. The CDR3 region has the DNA TGCGCCAGCAGTGGGGGTAGCGGTGGGGTCGGAGAGACCCAGTACTTC.

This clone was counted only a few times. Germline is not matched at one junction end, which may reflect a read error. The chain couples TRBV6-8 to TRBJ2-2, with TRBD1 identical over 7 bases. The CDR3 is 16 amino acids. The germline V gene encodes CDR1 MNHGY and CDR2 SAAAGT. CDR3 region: CAISSGTDTNTGELFF. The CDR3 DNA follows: TGTGCCATCAGTTCCGGGACAGACACGAACACCGGGGAGCTGTTTTTT.

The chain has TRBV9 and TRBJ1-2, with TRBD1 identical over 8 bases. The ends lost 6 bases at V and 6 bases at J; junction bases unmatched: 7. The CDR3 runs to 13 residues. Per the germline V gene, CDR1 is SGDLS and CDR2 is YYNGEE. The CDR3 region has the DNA TGTGCCAGCATACGAGGACAGGGCGATGGCTACACCTTC. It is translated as CASIRGQGDGYTF. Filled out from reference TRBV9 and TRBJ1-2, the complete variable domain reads DSGVTQTPKHLITATGQRVTLRCSPRSGDLSVYWYQQSLDQGLQFLIQYYNGEERAKGNILERFSAQQFPDLHSELNLSSLELGDSALYFCASIRGQGDGYTFGSGTRLTVV.

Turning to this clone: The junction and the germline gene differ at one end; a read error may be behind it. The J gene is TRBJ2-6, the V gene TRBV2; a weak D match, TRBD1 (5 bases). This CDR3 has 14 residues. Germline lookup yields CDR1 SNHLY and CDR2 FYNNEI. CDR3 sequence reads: CASRGHSGANVLTF. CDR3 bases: TGTGCCAGCAGGGGGCATTCTGGCGCCAACGTCCTGACTTTC. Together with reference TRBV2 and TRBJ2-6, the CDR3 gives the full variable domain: EPEVTQTPSHQVTQMGQEVILRCVPISNHLYFYWYRQILGQKVEFLVSFYNNEISEKSEIFDDQFSVERPDGSNFTLKIRSTKLEDSAMYFCASRGHSGANVLTFGAGSRLTVL.

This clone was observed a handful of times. The CDR3: CASLGENTEAFF. DNA for the CDR3: TGTGCCAGCCTAGGGGAAAACACTGAAGCTTTCTTT. This chain connects TRBV6-7 to TRBJ1-1, with D possibly matching TRBD1 (5 bases). TRBV6-7 is classed as an ORF, of uncertain function. This CDR3 comprises 12 residues. V was trimmed by 8 bases and J by 2 bases, leaving 9 bases between them.

Written as DNA, the CDR3 is TGTGCCAGTAGCCCGAGTAATGAAAAACTGTTTTTT. It yields the protein CASSPSNEKLFF. This sequence joins TRBV19 and TRBJ1-4; D remains unclear. Germline loops: CDR1 LNHDA, CDR2 SQIVND (reference sequence). The CDR3 has 12 residues. V was trimmed by 6 bases and J by 4 bases, leaving 6 bases between them.

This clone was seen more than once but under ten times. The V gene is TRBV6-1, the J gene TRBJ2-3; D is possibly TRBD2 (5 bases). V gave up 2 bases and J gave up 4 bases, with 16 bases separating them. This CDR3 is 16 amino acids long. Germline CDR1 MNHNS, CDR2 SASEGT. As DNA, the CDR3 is TGTGCCAGCAGTGAAAATCCGGGAAATGGGGCAGATACGCAGTATTTT. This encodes CASSENPGNGADTQYF.

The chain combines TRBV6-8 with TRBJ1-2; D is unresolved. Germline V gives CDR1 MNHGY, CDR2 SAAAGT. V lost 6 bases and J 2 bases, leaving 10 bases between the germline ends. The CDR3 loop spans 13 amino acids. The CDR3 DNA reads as TGTGCCAGCAGACCTACAAGAAACTATGGCTACACCTTC. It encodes CASRPTRNYGYTF.

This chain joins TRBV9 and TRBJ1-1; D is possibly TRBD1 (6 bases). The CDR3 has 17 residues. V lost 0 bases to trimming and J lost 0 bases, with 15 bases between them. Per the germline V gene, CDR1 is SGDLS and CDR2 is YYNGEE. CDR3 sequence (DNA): TGTGCCAGCAGCGTAGCGGGGGCAGGGGCTATGAACACTGAAGCTTTCTTT. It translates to CASSVAGAGAMNTEAFF.

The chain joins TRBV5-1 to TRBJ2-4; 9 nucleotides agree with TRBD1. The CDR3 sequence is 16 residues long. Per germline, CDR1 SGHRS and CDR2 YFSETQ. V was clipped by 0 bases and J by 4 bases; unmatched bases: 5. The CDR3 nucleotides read TGCGCCAGCAGCTTGGATCCTGGGACAGGGAAAAACATTCAGTACTTC. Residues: CASSLDPGTGKNIQYF.

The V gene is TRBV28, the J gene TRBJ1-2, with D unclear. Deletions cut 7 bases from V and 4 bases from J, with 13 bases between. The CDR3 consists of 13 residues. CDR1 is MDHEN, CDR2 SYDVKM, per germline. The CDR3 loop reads CASTPPWGYGYTF. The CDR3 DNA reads TGTGCCAGCACCCCTCCCTGGGGCTATGGCTACACCTTC.

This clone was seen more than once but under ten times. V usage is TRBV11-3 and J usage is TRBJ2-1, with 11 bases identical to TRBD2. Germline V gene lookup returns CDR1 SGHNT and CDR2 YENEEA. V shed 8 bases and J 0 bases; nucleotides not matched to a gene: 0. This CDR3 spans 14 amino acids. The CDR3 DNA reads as TGTGCCAGCGGACTAGCGGGCTCCTACAATGAGCAGTTCTTC. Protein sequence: CASGLAGSYNEQFF.

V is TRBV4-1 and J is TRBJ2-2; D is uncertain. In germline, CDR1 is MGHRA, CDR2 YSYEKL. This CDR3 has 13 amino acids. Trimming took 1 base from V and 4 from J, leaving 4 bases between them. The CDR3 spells CASSQVGTGELFF. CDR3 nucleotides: TGCGCCAGCAGCCAAGTGGGCACCGGGGAGCTGTTTTTT.

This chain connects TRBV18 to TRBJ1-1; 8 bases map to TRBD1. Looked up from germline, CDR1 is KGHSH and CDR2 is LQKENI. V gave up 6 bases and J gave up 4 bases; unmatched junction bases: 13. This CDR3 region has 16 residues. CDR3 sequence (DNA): TGTGCCAGCTCCCTCACCACGACCCAGGGGGCCACTGAAGCTTTCTTT. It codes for CASSLTTTQGATEAFF.

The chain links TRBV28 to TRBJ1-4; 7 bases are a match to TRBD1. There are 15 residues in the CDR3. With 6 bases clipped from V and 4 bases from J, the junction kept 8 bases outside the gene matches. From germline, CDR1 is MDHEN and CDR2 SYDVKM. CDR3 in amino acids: CASSLLTGVNEKLFF. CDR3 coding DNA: TGTGCCAGCAGCCTCCTCACAGGGGTTAATGAAAAACTGTTTTTT.

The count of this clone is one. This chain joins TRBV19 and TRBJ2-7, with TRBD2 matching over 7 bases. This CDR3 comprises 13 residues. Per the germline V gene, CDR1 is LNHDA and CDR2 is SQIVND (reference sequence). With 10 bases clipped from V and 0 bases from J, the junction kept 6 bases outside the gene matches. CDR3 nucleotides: TGTGCCACTAGCCGGGACTACTCCTACGAGCAGTACTTC. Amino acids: CATSRDYSYEQYF.

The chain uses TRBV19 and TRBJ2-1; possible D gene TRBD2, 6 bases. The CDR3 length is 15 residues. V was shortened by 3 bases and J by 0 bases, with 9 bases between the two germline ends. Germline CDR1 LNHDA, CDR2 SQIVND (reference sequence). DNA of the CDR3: TGTGCCAGTAGTATTCAGGGAGGCTCCTACAATGAGCAGTTCTTC. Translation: CASSIQGGSYNEQFF.

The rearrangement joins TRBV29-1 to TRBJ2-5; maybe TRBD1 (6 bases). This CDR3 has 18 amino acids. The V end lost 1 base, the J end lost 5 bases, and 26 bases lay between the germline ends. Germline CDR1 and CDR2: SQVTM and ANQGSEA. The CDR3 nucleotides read TGCAGCGTTGAAGTCCCACGAGGGGGACCCCCTATTGGGGAGACCCAGTACTTC. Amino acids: CSVEVPRGGPPIGETQYF.

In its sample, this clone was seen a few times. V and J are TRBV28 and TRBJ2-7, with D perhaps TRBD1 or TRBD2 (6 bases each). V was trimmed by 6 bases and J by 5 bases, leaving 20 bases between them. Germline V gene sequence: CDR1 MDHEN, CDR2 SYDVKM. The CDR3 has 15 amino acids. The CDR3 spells CASSPSPRGANEQYF. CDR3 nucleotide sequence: TGTGCCAGCAGCCCGTCTCCGAGGGGGGCCAACGAGCAGTACTTC.

The CDR3 reads CAIGQGPLGNQPQHF. The CDR3, as DNA: TGTGCCATCGGACAGGGTCCTCTGGGCAATCAGCCCCAGCATTTT. This chain joins TRBV6-8 and TRBJ1-5; TRBD1 agrees at 8 bases. Germline V gene sequence: CDR1 MNHGY, CDR2 SAAAGT. This CDR3 region has 15 residues. V was clipped by 10 bases and J by 2 bases; unmatched bases: 10.

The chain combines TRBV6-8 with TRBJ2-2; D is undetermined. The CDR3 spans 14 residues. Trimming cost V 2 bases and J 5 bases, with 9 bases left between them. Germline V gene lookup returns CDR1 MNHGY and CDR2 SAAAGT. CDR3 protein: CASSYDLRTGELFF. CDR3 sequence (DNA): TGTGCCAGCAGTTACGATTTAAGGACCGGGGAGCTGTTTTTT.

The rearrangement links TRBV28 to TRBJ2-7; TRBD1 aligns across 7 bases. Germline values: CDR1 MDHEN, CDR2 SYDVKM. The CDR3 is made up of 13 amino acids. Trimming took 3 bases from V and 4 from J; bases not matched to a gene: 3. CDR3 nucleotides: TGTGCCAGCAGTTTCTCACAGGGGTACGAGCAGTACTTC. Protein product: CASSFSQGYEQYF.

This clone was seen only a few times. The CDR3 loop is CASSDFGTQHPNEQFF. In DNA form, the CDR3 reads TGTGCCAGCAGTGACTTCGGGACCCAACACCCTAATGAGCAGTTCTTC. This chain joins TRBV6-8 and TRBJ2-1, with D perhaps given as TRBD1 or TRBD2 (5 bases each). Germline V gives CDR1 MNHGY, CDR2 SAAAGT. This CDR3 is built from 16 residues. Trimming shortened V by 5 bases and J by 7 bases, and 21 bases separated the two germline ends.

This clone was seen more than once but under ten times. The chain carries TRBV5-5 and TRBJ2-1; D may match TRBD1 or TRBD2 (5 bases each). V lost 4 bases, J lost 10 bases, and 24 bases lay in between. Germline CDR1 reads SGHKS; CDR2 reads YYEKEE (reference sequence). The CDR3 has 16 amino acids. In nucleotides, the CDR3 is TGTGCCAGCAGCCCTAACTGGGGACCCACGGGAAAGGAGCAGTTCTTC. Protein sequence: CASSPNWGPTGKEQFF.

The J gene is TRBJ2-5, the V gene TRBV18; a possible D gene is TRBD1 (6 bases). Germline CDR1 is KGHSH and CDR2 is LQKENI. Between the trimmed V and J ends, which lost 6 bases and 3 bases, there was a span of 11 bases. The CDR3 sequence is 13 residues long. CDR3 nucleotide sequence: TGTGCCAGCTCGCAGGACAGAAAAGAGACCCAGTACTTC. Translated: CASSQDRKETQYF.

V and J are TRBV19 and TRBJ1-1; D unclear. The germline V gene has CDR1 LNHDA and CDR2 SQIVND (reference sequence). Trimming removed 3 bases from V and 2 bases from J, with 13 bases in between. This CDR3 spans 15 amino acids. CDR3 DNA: TGTGCCAGTAGTATGCAAAGCCAAGCAAACACTGAAGCTTTCTTT. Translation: CASSMQSQANTEAFF.

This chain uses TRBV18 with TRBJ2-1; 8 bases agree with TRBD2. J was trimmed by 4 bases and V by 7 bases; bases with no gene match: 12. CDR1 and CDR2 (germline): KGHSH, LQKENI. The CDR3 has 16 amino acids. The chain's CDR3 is CASFNPTSGPYNEQFF. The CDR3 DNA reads TGTGCCAGCTTTAACCCTACTAGCGGCCCGTACAATGAGCAGTTCTTC.

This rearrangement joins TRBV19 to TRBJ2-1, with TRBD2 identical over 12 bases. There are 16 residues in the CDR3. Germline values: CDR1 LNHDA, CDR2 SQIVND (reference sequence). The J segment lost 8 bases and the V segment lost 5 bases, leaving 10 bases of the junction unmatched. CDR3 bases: TGTGCCAGTAGTGGGACTAGCGGGTACCTCTGGGATGAGCAGTTCTTC. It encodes CASSGTSGYLWDEQFF. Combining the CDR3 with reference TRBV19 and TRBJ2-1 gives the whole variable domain DGGITQSPKYLFRKEGQNVTLSCEQNLNHDAMYWYRQDPGQGLRLIYYSQIVNDFQKGDIAEGYSVSREKKESFPLTVTSAQKNPTAFYLCASSGTSGYLWDEQFFGPGTRLTVL.

CDR3 region: CASSQTRGTTGELFF. The CDR3 nucleotides read TGTGCCAGCTCACAGACAAGGGGAACAACCGGGGAGCTGTTTTTT. The rearrangement links TRBV18 to TRBJ2-2; D is possibly TRBD1 (5 bases). Germline CDR1 and CDR2: KGHSH and LQKENI. The CDR3 runs to 15 residues. V was cut by 4 bases and J by 5 bases, with 14 bases left in between. The full variable domain, with the rest looked up from reference TRBV18 and TRBJ2-2, is NAGVMQNPRHLVRRRGQEARLRCSPMKGHSHVYWYRQLPEEGLKFMVYLQKENIIDESGMPKERFSAEFPKEGPSILRIQQVVRGDSAAYFCASSQTRGTTGELFFGEGSRLTVL.